The next 22 T cell receptor beta chains were all read from a single sample in a study of PD-1 blockade in classical Hodgkin lymphoma. Clones were sequenced by immunoSEQ multiplex PCR, and TCRdb holds only the in-frame ones, with some missing. The sample includes about 33,000 clones, approximately 68% seen only once; the top ten take roughly 4%. Noted time point: cycle 4 day 1 (C4D1), after 6 weeks of nivolumab. Following autologous stem cell transplantation, relapse occurred in every patient, and exposure to brentuximab vedotin varied. Sequencing used peripheral blood mononuclear cells (PBMCs), obtained before the fourth cycle of nivolumab. These receptors were obtained from a human donor with classical Hodgkin lymphoma.

The J gene is TRBJ1-2, the V gene TRBV9; TRBD1 is a possible D gene (5 bases). The V gene's germline CDR1 is SGDLS and CDR2 YYNGEE. V lost 3 bases to trimming and J lost 0 bases, with 15 bases between them. The CDR3 length is 16 residues. The CDR3 nucleotides are TGTGCCAGCAGCGCTGGATCAGGGAGGCCTAACTATGGCTACACCTTC. Its protein is CASSAGSGRPNYGYTF. The variable domain in full, completed from reference TRBV9 and TRBJ1-2, reads DSGVTQTPKHLITATGQRVTLRCSPRSGDLSVYWYQQSLDQGLQFLIQYYNGEERAKGNILERFSAQQFPDLHSELNLSSLELGDSALYFCASSAGSGRPNYGYTFGSGTRLTVV.

The chain uses TRBV6-1 and TRBJ1-5; D may be TRBD1 (5 bases). Trimming left V 8 bases short and J 3 bases short, with 14 bases between. CDR1 is MNHNS, CDR2 SASEGT, per germline. There are 14 residues in the CDR3. CDR3 DNA: TGTGCCAGCGCCCTGACCGGGGCCAATCAGCCCCAGCATTTT. Translation: CASALTGANQPQHF.

This clone is termed medium-sized. J is TRBJ1-2 and V is TRBV7-9; D is unclear. V dropped 5 bases and J dropped 2 bases, with 6 bases sitting between them. This CDR3 comprises 12 residues. Germline V gene lookup returns CDR1 SEHNR and CDR2 FQNEAQ (reference sequence). CDR3 DNA sequence: TGTGCCAGCAGCCCTGGGAACTATGGCTACACCTTC. Protein product: CASSPGNYGYTF.

The J gene is TRBJ1-4, the V gene TRBV7-2; D is perhaps TRBD1 (5 bases). The V end lost 5 bases, the J end lost 8 bases, and 21 bases lay between the germline ends. The germline V gene has CDR1 SGHTA and CDR2 FQGNSA. This CDR3 spans 16 amino acids. CDR3 region: CASSPYLGQGYEKLFF. The CDR3 nucleotides are TGTGCCAGCAGCCCTTATCTGGGGCAAGGGTACGAAAAACTGTTTTTT.

CDR3 nucleotide sequence: TGTGCCAGCAGCTCCTTTAGGTCTGGGCAGTCGGAGACCCAGTACTTC. Protein product: CASSSFRSGQSETQYF. The chain couples TRBV7-9 to TRBJ2-5; D is ambiguous. Germline lookup yields CDR1 SEHNR and CDR2 FQNEAQ (reference sequence). This CDR3 comprises 16 residues. V was shortened by 4 bases and J by 5 bases, with 20 bases between the two germline ends.

The rearrangement joins TRBV28 to TRBJ2-2; 8 nucleotides align to TRBD2. Germline V gives CDR1 MDHEN, CDR2 SYDVKM. V gave up 2 bases and J gave up 7 bases; unmatched junction bases: 12. The CDR3 extends over 17 amino acids. The CDR3 protein is CASSLPGLAGGVGELFF. For the CDR3, the DNA is TGTGCCAGCAGTTTACCCGGACTAGCCGGAGGGGTCGGGGAGCTGTTTTTT.

V is TRBV10-2 and J is TRBJ1-1; D remains unclear. CDR3 length equals 11 residues. V lost 8 bases and J 11 bases, leaving 15 bases between the germline ends. The germline V gene has CDR1 WSHSY and CDR2 SAAADI. CDR3 in DNA: TGCGCCAGCTCAAGCCCCCCTACGGCTTTCTTT. It yields the protein CASSSPPTAFF.

The chain is built from TRBV5-6 and TRBJ1-1; no reliable D call. The germline CDR1 and CDR2 sequences are SGHDT and YYEEEE. The CDR3 spans 15 residues. The germline V and J ends were trimmed by 0 bases and 2 bases, with 11 bases remaining between them. CDR3 in DNA: TGTGCCAGCAGCTTGGTCTGGGCAGTTAACACTGAAGCTTTCTTT. It is translated as CASSLVWAVNTEAFF.

V and J are TRBV18 and TRBJ1-3, with TRBD1 as a possible D gene (5 bases). V was trimmed by 8 bases and J by 0 bases, leaving 23 bases between them. The germline gives CDR1 KGHSH, CDR2 LQKENI. This CDR3 has 18 amino acids. The DNA of the CDR3 is TGTGCCAGCACCCGGGACCGTCCCAACCTTCTCTCTGGAAACACCATATATTTT. It codes for CASTRDRPNLLSGNTIYF.

The chain carries TRBV19 and TRBJ2-3; D may be TRBD1 (5 bases). CDR3 size: 14 residues. Germline CDR1 reads LNHDA; CDR2 reads SQIVND (reference sequence). Trimming shortened V by 8 bases and J by 0 bases, and 12 bases separated the two germline ends. CDR3 sequence: CASQQVPSTDTQYF. In DNA, the CDR3 is TGTGCCAGTCAACAGGTTCCTAGCACAGATACGCAGTATTTT. Based on the CDR3 plus reference TRBV19 and TRBJ2-3, the full variable domain is DGGITQSPKYLFRKEGQNVTLSCEQNLNHDAMYWYRQDPGQGLRLIYYSQIVNDFQKGDIAEGYSVSREKKESFPLTVTSAQKNPTAFYLCASQQVPSTDTQYFGPGTRLTVL.

V is TRBV4-1 and J is TRBJ2-7; the D gene is possibly TRBD1 (6 bases). V was shortened by 1 base and J by 2 bases, with 12 bases between the two germline ends. The germline CDR1 and CDR2 sequences are MGHRA and YSYEKL. The CDR3 loop spans 15 amino acids. The CDR3 loop is CASSQGGQAAYEQYF. The CDR3 DNA reads as TGCGCCAGCAGCCAAGGGGGGCAGGCCGCCTACGAGCAGTACTTC.

The chain joins TRBV9 to TRBJ2-7; 9 nucleotides match TRBD2. Germline V gene sequence: CDR1 SGDLS, CDR2 YYNGEE. The CDR3 spans 15 residues. With 4 bases clipped from V and 5 bases from J, the junction kept 10 bases outside the gene matches. This CDR3 reads CASSKGLAVFDEQYF. The DNA of the CDR3 is TGTGCCAGCAGCAAGGGACTAGCAGTTTTCGACGAGCAGTACTTC.

V is TRBV5-6 and J is TRBJ2-6; D possibly corresponds to TRBD1 (5 bases). This CDR3 comprises 18 residues. The germline V gene has CDR1 SGHDT and CDR2 YYEEEE. The V end lost 0 bases, the J end lost 0 bases, and 13 bases lay between the germline ends. CDR3 sequence reads: CASSLVQGISSGANVLTF. In DNA, the CDR3 is TGTGCCAGCAGCTTGGTTCAGGGAATAAGCTCTGGGGCCAACGTCCTGACTTTC.

The rearrangement uses TRBV30 and TRBJ2-7, with D perhaps being TRBD1 or TRBD2 (6 bases each). The CDR3 covers 14 residues. Germline V gene lookup returns CDR1 GTSNPN and CDR2 SVGIG (reference sequence). Trimming removed 5 bases from V and 0 bases from J, with 14 bases in between. The CDR3 loop is CAWGGLDVSYEQYF. In DNA, the CDR3 is TGTGCCTGGGGGGGGCTGGACGTCTCCTACGAGCAGTACTTC.

This clone was seen a few times. V is TRBV6-5 and J is TRBJ2-2; 8 nucleotides agree with TRBD1. The germline V gene encodes CDR1 MNHEY and CDR2 SVGAGI. There are 15 residues in the CDR3. Unmatched junction bases numbered 4, after V lost 6 bases and J lost 1 base. CDR3 sequence reads: CASSPGQVNTGELFF. The CDR3 DNA follows: TGTGCCAGCAGCCCGGGACAGGTGAACACCGGGGAGCTGTTTTTT.

The chain employs TRBV4-2 and TRBJ2-2; 9 bases are a match to TRBD2. Losses at the gene ends were 0 bases for V and 2 bases for J; bases not matched to a gene: 10. CDR3 length: 19 amino acids. Germline lookup yields CDR1 LGHNA and CDR2 YNFKEQ. The CDR3 region is CASSQDWVSGRLNTGELFF. The CDR3 bases are TGTGCCAGCAGCCAAGATTGGGTTAGCGGGAGACTTAACACCGGGGAGCTGTTTTTT.

This clone was found a few times. The chain links TRBV30 to TRBJ1-4; possibly TRBD1 for D (6 bases). Trimming pared 0 bases from V and 5 bases from J, leaving 10 bases between. CDR3 length: 14 amino acids. Germline V gives CDR1 GTSNPN, CDR2 SVGIG (reference sequence). CDR3 DNA sequence: TGTGCCTGGAGTGTAGGGGGGGCGAATGAAAAACTGTTTTTT. Translated, it gives CAWSVGGANEKLFF.

This clone was seen a single time. J is TRBJ2-1 and V is TRBV9, with D possibly TRBD1 on 5 matching bases. The CDR3 is made up of 12 amino acids. Germline values: CDR1 SGDLS, CDR2 YYNGEE. V gave up 3 bases and J gave up 4 bases, with 5 bases separating them. The CDR3 protein is CASSEGYNEQFF. The CDR3 DNA is TGTGCCAGCAGCGAGGGGTACAATGAGCAGTTCTTC. Together with reference TRBV9 and TRBJ2-1, the CDR3 gives the full variable domain: DSGVTQTPKHLITATGQRVTLRCSPRSGDLSVYWYQQSLDQGLQFLIQYYNGEERAKGNILERFSAQQFPDLHSELNLSSLELGDSALYFCASSEGYNEQFFGPGTRLTVL.

This chain uses TRBV28 with TRBJ2-5; TRBD2 matches at 7 bases. The DNA matches TRBJ2-7 better at its end, which makes the J call doubtful. Germline V gene lookup returns CDR1 MDHEN and CDR2 SYDVKM. The CDR3 length is 12 residues. The CDR3 spells CATTGGWDEQYF. DNA for the CDR3: TGTGCCACCACGGGAGGCTGGGACGAGCAGTACTTC.

This sequence joins TRBV7-9 and TRBJ2-1, with 7 bases lining up with TRBD1. The CDR3 is 16 residues long. The germline gives CDR1 SEHNR, CDR2 FQNEAQ (reference sequence). V trimming: 5 bases; J trimming: 5 bases; junction bases outside the gene matches: 12. CDR3 loop: CASSTRQGLMDNEQFF. CDR3 nucleotides: TGTGCCAGCAGCACCCGACAGGGCCTTATGGACAATGAGCAGTTCTTC.

The chain employs TRBV6-1 and TRBJ1-2; D unclear. The CDR3 sequence is 13 residues long. V lost 1 base and J lost 6, with 9 bases in between. The germline V gene has CDR1 MNHNS and CDR2 SASEGT. This CDR3 reads CASSEGGWDGYTF. The CDR3, as DNA: TGTGCCAGCAGTGAAGGTGGGTGGGATGGCTACACCTTC.

The sample holds one count of this clone. The chain combines TRBV5-6 with TRBJ2-7, with D unclear. V lost 2 bases and J lost 4, with 7 bases in between. The CDR3 totals 12 residues. Germline lookup yields CDR1 SGHDT and CDR2 YYEEEE. CDR3 in amino acids: CASSFQTYEQYF. CDR3 nucleotides: TGTGCCAGCAGCTTTCAGACTTACGAGCAGTACTTC.